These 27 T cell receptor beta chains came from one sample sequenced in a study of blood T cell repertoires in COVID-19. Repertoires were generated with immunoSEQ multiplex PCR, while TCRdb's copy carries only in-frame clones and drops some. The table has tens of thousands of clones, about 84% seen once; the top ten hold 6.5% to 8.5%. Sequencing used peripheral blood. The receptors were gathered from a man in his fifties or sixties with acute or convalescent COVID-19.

CDR3 coding DNA: TGTGCCAGTAGGAGTAGAAATGAAAAACTGTTTTTT. The encoded protein is CASRSRNEKLFF. J is TRBJ1-4 and V is TRBV19; D gene ambiguous. Germline CDR1 LNHDA, CDR2 SQIVND (reference sequence). Trimming took off 6 bases at V and 5 bases at J, with 7 bases between the two ends. The CDR3 loop spans 12 amino acids.

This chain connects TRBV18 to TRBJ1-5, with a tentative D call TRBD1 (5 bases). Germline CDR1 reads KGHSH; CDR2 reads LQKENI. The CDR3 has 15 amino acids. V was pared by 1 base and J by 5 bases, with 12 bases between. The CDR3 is CASSPRGQGDQPQHF. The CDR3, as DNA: TGTGCCAGCTCACCACGTGGGCAGGGCGATCAGCCCCAGCATTTT.

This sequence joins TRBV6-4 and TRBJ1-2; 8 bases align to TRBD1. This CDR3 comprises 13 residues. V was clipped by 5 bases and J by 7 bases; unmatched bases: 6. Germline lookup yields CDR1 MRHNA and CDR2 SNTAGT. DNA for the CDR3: TGTGCCAGCAGTCGGACAGGGTCGGCTGGCTACACCTTC. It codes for CASSRTGSAGYTF.

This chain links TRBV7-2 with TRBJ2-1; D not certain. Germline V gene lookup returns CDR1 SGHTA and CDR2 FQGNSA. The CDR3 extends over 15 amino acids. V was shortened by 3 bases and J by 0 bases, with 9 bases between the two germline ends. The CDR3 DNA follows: TGTGCCAGCAGCTTCCACAGTAGCTCCTACAATGAGCAGTTCTTC. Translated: CASSFHSSSYNEQFF.

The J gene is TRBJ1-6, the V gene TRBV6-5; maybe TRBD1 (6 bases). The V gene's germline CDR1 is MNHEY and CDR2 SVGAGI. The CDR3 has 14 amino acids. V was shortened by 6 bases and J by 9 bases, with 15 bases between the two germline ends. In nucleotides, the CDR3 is TGTGCCAGCAGCCAACAGGGCTCAAGTTCACCCCTCCACTTT. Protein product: CASSQQGSSSPLHF.

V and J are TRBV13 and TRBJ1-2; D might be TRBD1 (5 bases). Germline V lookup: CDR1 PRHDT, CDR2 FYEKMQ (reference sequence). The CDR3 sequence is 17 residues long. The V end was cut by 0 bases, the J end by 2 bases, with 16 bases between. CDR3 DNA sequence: TGTGCCAGCAGCTTAGGGCTCGTGGGGGGTTTGAACTATGGCTACACCTTC. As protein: CASSLGLVGGLNYGYTF.

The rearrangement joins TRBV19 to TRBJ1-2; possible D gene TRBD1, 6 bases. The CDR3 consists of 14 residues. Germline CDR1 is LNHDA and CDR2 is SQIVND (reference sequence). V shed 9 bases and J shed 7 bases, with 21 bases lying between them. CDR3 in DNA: TGTGCCAGCCTTGACCCGACAGGCGGGAGTGGCTACACCTTC. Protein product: CASLDPTGGSGYTF.

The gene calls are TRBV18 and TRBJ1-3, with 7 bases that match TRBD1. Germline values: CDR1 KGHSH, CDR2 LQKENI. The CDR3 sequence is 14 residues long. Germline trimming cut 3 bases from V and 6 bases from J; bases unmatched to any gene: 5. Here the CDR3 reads CASSPDGQENTIYF. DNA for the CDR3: TGTGCCAGCTCACCGGATGGACAGGAAAACACCATATATTTT.

This chain's CDR3 is CSVEGGTRDTDTQYF. The DNA of the CDR3 is TGCAGCGTTGAAGGCGGGACGAGGGATACAGATACGCAGTATTTT. The V and J genes are TRBV29-1 and TRBJ2-3; D possibly corresponds to TRBD2 (6 bases). Per germline, CDR1 SQVTM and CDR2 ANQGSEA. CDR3 length: 15 amino acids. The V gene lost 1 base and the J gene lost 3 bases, with 14 bases spanning the gap.

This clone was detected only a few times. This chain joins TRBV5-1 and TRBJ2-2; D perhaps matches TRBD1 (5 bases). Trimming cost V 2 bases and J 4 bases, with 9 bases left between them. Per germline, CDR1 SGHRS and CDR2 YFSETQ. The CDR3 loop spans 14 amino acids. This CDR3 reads CASSFRESTGELFF. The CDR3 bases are TGCGCCAGCAGCTTCAGGGAAAGCACCGGGGAGCTGTTTTTT.

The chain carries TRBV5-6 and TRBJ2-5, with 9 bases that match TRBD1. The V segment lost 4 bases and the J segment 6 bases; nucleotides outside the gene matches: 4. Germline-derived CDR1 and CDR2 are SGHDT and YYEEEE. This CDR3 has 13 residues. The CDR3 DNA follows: TGTGCCAGCAGCCCGGGACAGGGAAAGACCCAGTACTTC. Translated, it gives CASSPGQGKTQYF.

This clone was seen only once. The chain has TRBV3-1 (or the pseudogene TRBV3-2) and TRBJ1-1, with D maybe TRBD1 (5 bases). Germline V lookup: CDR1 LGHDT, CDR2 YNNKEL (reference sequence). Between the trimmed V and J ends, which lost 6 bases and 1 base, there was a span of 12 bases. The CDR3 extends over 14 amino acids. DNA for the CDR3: TGTGCCAGCAGTACTTATACAGGGAACACTGAAGCTTTCTTT. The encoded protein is CASSTYTGNTEAFF.

CDR3 nucleotides: TGTGCCAGCAGAGGGCTTTCCGGGGGAATAAACACAGATACGCAGTATTTT. Its translation is CASRGLSGGINTDTQYF. The chain joins TRBV2 to TRBJ2-3; D might be TRBD2 (6 bases). Germline V gene sequence: CDR1 SNHLY, CDR2 FYNNEI. Trimming took 6 bases from V and 2 from J, leaving 21 bases between them. This CDR3 is 17 amino acids long.

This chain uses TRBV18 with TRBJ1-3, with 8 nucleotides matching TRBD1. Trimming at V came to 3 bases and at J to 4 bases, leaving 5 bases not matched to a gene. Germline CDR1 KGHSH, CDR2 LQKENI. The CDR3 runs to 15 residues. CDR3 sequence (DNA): TGTGCCAGCTCACCCCAGGGGGCACCCGGAAACACCATATATTTT. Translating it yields CASSPQGAPGNTIYF.

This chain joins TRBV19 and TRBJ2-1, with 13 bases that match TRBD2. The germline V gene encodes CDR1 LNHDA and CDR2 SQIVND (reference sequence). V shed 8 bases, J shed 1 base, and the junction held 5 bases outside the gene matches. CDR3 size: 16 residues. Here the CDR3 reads CASGSGLAGSYNEQFF. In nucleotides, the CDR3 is TGTGCCAGTGGCTCGGGACTAGCGGGGTCCTACAATGAGCAGTTCTTC.

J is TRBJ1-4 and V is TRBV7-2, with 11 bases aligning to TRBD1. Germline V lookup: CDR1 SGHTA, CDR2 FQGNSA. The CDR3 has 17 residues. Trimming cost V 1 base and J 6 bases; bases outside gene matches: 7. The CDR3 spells CASSLGGTGGRHEKLFF. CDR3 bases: TGTGCCAGCAGCTTAGGTGGGACAGGGGGTCGACATGAAAAACTGTTTTTT.

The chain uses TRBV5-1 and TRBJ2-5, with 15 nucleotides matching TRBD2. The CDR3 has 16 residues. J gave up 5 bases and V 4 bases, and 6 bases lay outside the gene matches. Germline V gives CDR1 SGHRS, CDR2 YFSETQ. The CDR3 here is CASSVGLAGGQETQYF. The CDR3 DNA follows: TGCGCCAGCAGCGTCGGACTAGCGGGGGGGCAGGAGACCCAGTACTTC.

CDR3 nucleotides: TGTGCCAGCAGAAGACAGGGTCGCGAAAAACTGTTTTTT. This gives the protein CASRRQGREKLFF. The chain links TRBV28 to TRBJ1-4; 7 bases are shared with TRBD1. J gave up 8 bases and V 6 bases, and 6 bases lay outside the gene matches. The CDR3 covers 13 residues. The V gene's germline CDR1 is MDHEN and CDR2 SYDVKM.

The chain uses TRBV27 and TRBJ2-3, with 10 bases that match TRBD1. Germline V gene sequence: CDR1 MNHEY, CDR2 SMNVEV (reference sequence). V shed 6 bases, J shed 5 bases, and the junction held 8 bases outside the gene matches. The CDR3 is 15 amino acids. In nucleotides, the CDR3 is TGTGCCAGCAGGTATTTCGACAGGGGGCGAGATACGCAGTATTTT. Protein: CASRYFDRGRDTQYF.

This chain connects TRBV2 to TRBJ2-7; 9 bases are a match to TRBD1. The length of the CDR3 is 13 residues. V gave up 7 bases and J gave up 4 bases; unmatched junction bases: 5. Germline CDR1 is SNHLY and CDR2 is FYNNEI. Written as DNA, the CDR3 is TGTGCCAGCATGACGGACAGGGGTTACGAGCAGTACTTC. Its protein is CASMTDRGYEQYF. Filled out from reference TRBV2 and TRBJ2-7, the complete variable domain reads EPEVTQTPSHQVTQMGQEVILRCVPISNHLYFYWYRQILGQKVEFLVSFYNNEISEKSEIFDDQFSVERPDGSNFTLKIRSTKLEDSAMYFCASMTDRGYEQYFGPGTRLTVT.

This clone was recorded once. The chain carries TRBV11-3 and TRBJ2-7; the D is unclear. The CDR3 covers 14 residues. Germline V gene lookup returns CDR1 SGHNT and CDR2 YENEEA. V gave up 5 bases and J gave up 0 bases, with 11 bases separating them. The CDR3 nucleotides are TGTGCCAGCAGCCCACGGCAGGACTCCTACGAGCAGTACTTC. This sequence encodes CASSPRQDSYEQYF.

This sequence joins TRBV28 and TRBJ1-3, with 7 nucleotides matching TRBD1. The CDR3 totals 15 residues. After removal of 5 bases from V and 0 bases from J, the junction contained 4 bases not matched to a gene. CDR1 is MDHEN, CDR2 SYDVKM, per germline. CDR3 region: CASSGGQTSGNTIYF. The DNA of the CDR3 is TGTGCCAGCAGTGGGGGACAGACCTCTGGAAACACCATATATTTT.

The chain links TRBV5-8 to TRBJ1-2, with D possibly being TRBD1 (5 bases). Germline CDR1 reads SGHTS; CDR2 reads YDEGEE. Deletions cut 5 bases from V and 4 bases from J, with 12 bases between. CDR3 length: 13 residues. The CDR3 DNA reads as TGTGCCAGCAGTCGGGGGTCTAGCTATGGCTACACCTTC. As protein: CASSRGSSYGYTF.

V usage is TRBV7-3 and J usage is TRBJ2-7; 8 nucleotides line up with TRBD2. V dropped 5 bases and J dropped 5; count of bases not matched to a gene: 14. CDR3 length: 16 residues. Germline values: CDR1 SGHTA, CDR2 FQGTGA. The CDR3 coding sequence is TGTGCCAGCAGCCCCCAACGCGGGGGGTTCATGAACGAGCAGTACTTC. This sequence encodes CASSPQRGGFMNEQYF.

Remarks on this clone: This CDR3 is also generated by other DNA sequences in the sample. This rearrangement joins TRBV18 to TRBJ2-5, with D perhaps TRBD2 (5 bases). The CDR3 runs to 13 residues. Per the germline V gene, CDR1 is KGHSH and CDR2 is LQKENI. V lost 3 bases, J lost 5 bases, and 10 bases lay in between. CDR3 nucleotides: TGTGCCAGCTCACCTCCCGGCGGGGAGACCCAGTACTTC. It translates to CASSPPGGETQYF.

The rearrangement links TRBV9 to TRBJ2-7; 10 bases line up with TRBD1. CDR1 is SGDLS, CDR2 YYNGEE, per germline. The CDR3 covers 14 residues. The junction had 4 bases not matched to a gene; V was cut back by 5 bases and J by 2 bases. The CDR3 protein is CASSPGQGAYEQYF. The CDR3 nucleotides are TGTGCCAGCAGTCCCGGACAGGGGGCCTACGAGCAGTACTTC.

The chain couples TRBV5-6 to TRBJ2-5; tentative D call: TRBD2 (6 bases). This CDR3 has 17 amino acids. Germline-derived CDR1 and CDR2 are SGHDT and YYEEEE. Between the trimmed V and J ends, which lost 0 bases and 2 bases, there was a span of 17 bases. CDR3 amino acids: CASSLDRGSGLQETQYF. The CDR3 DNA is TGTGCCAGCAGCTTGGACCGGGGAAGCGGACTACAAGAGACCCAGTACTTC.